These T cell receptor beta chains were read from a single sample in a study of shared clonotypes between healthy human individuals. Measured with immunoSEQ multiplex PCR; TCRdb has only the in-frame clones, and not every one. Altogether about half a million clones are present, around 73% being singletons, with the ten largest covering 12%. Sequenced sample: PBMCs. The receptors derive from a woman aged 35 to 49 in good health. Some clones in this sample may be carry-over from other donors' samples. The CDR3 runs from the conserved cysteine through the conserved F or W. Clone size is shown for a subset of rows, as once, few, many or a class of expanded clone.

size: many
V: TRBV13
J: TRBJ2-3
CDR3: CASSSRAGTDTQYF

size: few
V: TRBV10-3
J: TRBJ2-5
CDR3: CAARSGTRGGETQYF

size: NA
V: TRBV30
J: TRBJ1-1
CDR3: CAWSDVTEAFF

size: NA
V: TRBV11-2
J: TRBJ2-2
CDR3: CASSRPGTGELFF

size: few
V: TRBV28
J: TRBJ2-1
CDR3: CASTLLSGRADEQFF

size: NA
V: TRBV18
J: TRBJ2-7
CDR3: CASSPNSYEQYF

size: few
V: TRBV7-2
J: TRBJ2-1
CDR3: CASGRVLGGVDEQFF

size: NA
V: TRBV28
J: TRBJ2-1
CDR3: CASVAGGPINEQFF

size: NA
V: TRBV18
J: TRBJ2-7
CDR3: CASSPDSERASYEQYF

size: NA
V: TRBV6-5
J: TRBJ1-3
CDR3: CASRQGYPGNTIYF

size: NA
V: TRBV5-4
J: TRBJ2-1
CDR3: CASSLAAGGGYNEQFF

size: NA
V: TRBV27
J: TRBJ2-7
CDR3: CASRLAGSYEQYF

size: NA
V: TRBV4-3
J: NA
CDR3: CASSQDRGSPSYEQYF

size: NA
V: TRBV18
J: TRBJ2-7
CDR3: CASSTGQGSLDEQYF

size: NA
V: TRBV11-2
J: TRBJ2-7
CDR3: CASSPDRGREQYF

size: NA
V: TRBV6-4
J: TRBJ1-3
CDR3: CASRRQGNGNTIYF

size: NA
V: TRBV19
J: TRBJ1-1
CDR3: CASSSGTIEAFF

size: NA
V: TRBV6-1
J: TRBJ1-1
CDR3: CASSEHRQGHTEAFF

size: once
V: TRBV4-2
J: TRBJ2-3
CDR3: CASSQGPTSGSTDTQYF

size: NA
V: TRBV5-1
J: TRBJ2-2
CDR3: CASSTDYGELFF

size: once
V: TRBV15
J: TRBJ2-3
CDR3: CATRAGNAQDTQYF

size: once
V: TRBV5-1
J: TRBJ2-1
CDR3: CASSPKPGQGANEQFF